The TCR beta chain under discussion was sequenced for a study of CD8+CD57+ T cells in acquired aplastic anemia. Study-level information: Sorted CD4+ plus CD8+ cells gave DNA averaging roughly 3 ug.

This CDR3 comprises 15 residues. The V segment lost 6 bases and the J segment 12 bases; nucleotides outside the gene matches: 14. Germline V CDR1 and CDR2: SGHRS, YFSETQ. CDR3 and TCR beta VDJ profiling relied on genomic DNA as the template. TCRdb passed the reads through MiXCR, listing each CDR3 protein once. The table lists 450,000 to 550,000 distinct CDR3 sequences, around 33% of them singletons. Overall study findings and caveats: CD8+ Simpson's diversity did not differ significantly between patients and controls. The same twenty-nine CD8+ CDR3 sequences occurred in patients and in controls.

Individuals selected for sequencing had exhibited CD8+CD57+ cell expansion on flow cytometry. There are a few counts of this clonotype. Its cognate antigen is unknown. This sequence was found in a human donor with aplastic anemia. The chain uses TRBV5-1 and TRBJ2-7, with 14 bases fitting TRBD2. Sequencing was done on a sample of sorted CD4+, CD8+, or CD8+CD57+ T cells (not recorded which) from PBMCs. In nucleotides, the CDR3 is TGCGCCAGCACCCGGACTAGCGGGGGGTCGGGGTCGCGGTACTTC. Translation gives CASTRTSGGSGSRYF. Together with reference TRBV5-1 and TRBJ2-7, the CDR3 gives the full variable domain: KAGVTQTPRYLIKTRGQQVTLSCSPISGHRSVSWYQQTPGQGLQFLFEYFSETQRNKGNFPGRFSGRQFSNSRSEMNVSTLELGDSALYLCASTRTSGGSGSRYFGPGTRLTVT.